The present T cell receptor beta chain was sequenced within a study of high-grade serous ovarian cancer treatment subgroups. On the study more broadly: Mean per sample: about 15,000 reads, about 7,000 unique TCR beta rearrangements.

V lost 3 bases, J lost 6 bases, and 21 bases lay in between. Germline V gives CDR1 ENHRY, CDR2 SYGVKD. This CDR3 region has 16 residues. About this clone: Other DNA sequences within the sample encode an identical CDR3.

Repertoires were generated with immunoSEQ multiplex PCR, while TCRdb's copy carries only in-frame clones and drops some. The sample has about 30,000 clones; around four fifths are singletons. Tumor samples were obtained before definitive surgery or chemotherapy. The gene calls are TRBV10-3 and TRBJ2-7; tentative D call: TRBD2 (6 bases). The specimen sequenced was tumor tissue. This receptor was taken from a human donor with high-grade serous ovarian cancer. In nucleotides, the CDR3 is TGTGCCATCAGTGAAGTCAGGGATGTGGGAGGCACCGAGCAGTACTTC. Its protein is CAISEVRDVGGTEQYF.